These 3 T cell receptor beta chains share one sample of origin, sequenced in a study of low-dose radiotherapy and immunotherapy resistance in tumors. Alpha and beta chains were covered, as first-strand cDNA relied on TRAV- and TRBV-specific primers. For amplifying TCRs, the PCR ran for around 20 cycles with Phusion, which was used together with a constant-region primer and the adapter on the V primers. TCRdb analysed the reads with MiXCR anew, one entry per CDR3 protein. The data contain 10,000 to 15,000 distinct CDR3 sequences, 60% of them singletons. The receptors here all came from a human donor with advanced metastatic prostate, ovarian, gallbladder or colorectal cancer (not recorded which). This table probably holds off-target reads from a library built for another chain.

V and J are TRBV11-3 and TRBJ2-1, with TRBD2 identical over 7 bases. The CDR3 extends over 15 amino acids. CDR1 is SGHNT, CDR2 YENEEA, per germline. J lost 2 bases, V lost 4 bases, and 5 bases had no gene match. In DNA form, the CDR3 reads TGTGCCAGCAGCTCATCGGGGGGAACCTACAATGAGCAGTTCTTC. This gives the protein CASSSSGGTYNEQFF.

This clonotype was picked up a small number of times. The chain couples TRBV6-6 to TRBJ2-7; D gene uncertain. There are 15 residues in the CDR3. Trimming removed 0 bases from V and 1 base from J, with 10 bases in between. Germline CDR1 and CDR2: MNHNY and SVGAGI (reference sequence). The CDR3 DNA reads TGTGCCAGCAGTTACTCGATGGGCGAATCCTACGAGCAGTACTTC. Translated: CASSYSMGESYEQYF.

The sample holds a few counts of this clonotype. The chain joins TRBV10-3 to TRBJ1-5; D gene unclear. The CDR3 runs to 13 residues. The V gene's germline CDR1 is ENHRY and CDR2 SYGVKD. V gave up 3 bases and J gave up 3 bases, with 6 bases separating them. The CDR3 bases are TGTGCCATCAGTGACCAGGTCAATCAGCCCCAGCATTTT. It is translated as CAISDQVNQPQHF.